Listed here are 25 T cell receptor beta chains from one sample, sequenced in a study of response to subunit inactivated influenza vaccine. TCRdb ran MiXCR on the RT-PCR reads and lists one entry per CDR3 protein. The sample carries almost 250,000 distinct CDR3 sequences, 12% recorded once. The starting material was non-naive T cells sorted from PBMCs, obtained around 15 days before vaccination. The receptors shown here come from a man aged 45-60 years who received an inactivated influenza vaccine.

The rearrangement links TRBV28 to TRBJ2-1; D may match TRBD1 or TRBD2 (7 bases each). CDR3 size: 14 residues. Trimming removed 6 bases from V and 10 bases from J, with 19 bases in between. Germline CDR1 reads MDHEN; CDR2 reads SYDVKM. In DNA, the CDR3 is TGTGCCAGCAGAGAGGGAGGGGGCGGACGGGAGCAGTTCTTC. Translated, it gives CASREGGGGREQFF.

This clonotype has more than one count but fewer than ten. The chain recombines TRBV5-1 with TRBJ1-2; D gene unclear. CDR3 length: 16 residues. Trimming removed 0 bases at V and 1 base at J, with 13 bases between. Germline CDR1 SGHRS, CDR2 YFSETQ. The CDR3 here is CASSLEWRARNYGYTF. The CDR3 DNA sequence: TGCGCCAGCAGCTTGGAATGGAGGGCTCGTAACTATGGCTACACCTTC.

This clonotype turned up a few times. The J gene is TRBJ2-3, the V gene TRBV7-2; D is undetermined. Germline V gene lookup returns CDR1 SGHTA and CDR2 FQGNSA. V dropped 4 bases and J dropped 0 bases, with 8 bases sitting between them. The CDR3 has 14 amino acids. The CDR3 is CASSYAPSTDTQYF. The CDR3, as DNA: TGTGCCAGCAGCTACGCCCCAAGCACAGATACGCAGTATTTT.

There are a few counts of this clonotype. This chain connects TRBV28 to TRBJ2-7; 7 nucleotides align to TRBD1. The V segment lost 2 bases and the J segment 3 bases; nucleotides outside the gene matches: 10. CDR3 length equals 16 residues. Germline V gene data show CDR1 as MDHEN and CDR2 as SYDVKM. The DNA for the CDR3 is TGTGCCAGCAGTTTACCTCAACAGGGGCATGGCTACGAGCAGTACTTC. Its protein is CASSLPQQGHGYEQYF.

The chain joins TRBV5-6 to TRBJ2-3, with D possibly matching TRBD1 (6 bases). In germline, CDR1 is SGHDT, CDR2 YYEEEE. CDR3 length equals 17 residues. The V end lost 1 base, the J end lost 0 bases, and 15 bases lay between the germline ends. The CDR3 bases are TGTGCCAGCAGCTTGACCGCCGGGACACAAAGCACAGATACGCAGTATTTT. Residues: CASSLTAGTQSTDTQYF. The whole variable domain, filled in from reference TRBV5-6 and TRBJ2-3, reads DAGVTQSPTHLIKTRGQQVTLRCSPKSGHDTVSWYQQALGQGPQFIFQYYEEEERQRGNFPDRFSGHQFPNYSSELNVNALLLGDSALYLCASSLTAGTQSTDTQYFGPGTRLTVL.

This clonotype appeared many times. This chain connects TRBV20-1 to TRBJ2-5; TRBD2 is a possible D gene (6 bases). The CDR3 is 16 amino acids. V shed 5 bases and J shed 5 bases, with 24 bases lying between them. Germline V gives CDR1 DFQATT, CDR2 SNEGSKA (reference sequence). The DNA for the CDR3 is TGCAGTGCTTTACCCCTACAACGGAGGGTTCATGAGACCCAGTACTTC. It encodes CSALPLQRRVHETQYF.

This clonotype appeared a few times. This rearrangement joins TRBV10-3 to TRBJ2-3; D tentatively reads TRBD1 or TRBD2 (5 bases each). V was shortened by 6 bases and J by 2 bases, with 15 bases between the two germline ends. The germline V gene has CDR1 ENHRY and CDR2 SYGVKD. This CDR3 contains 15 residues. The CDR3 sequence: CAIRFGGSDTDTQYF. In DNA form, the CDR3 reads TGTGCCATCAGGTTTGGGGGATCGGACACAGATACGCAGTATTTT.

Concerning this clonotype: This sequence may be a read error, since a much larger clone differs from it by one base. Lacking the conserved final phenylalanine or tryptophan, this CDR3 likely reflects a read error. This chain links TRBV29-1 with TRBJ2-5; D might be TRBD1 (6 bases). The V end lost 5 bases, the J end lost 5 bases, and 21 bases lay between the germline ends. The CDR3 totals 15 residues. The germline gives CDR1 SQVTM, CDR2 ANQGSEA. The CDR3 spells CSVLSARSTGETQYL. CDR3 bases: TGCAGCGTTTTGTCGGCCAGGTCAACAGGGGAGACCCAGTACCTC.

The chain joins TRBV7-3 to TRBJ2-1; no clear D gene. Germline lookup yields CDR1 SGHTA and CDR2 FQGTGA. CDR3 length: 15 amino acids. With 2 bases removed from V and 0 bases from J, the gap between germline ends came to 8 bases. CDR3 in amino acids: CASSLGVNSYNEQFF. In DNA, the CDR3 is TGTGCCAGCAGCTTAGGTGTCAACTCCTACAATGAGCAGTTCTTC.

The chain carries TRBV7-2 and TRBJ2-4; perhaps TRBD1 as D (6 bases). The CDR3 is 14 residues long. CDR1 is SGHTA and CDR2 is FQGNSA in the germline V gene. V dropped 5 bases and J dropped 7 bases, with 15 bases sitting between them. CDR3 DNA sequence: TGTGCCAGCAGCCTCAACAGGGCTGGTAACATTCAGTACTTC. Translation gives CASSLNRAGNIQYF.

Many counts were recorded for this clonotype. This chain connects TRBV20-1 to TRBJ1-2, with D unresolved. V was clipped by 0 bases and J by 0 bases, with 11 bases between them. Germline values: CDR1 DFQATT, CDR2 SNEGSKA (reference sequence). This CDR3 comprises 15 residues. CDR3 nucleotide sequence: TGCAGTGCTAGAGATGCAGGATTAGCTAACTATGGCTACACCTTC. Translation: CSARDAGLANYGYTF.

The sample holds a few counts of this clonotype. The chain combines TRBV9 with TRBJ2-6; possibly TRBD2 for D (6 bases). The CDR3 extends over 17 amino acids. Deletions cut 4 bases from V and 0 bases from J, with 14 bases between. Germline values: CDR1 SGDLS, CDR2 YYNGEE. The CDR3 is CASSQQAGLSGANVLTF. Written as DNA, the CDR3 is TGTGCCAGCAGCCAGCAGGCGGGACTCTCTGGGGCCAACGTCCTGACTTTC.

This chain uses TRBV7-2 with TRBJ2-7; 8 bases align to TRBD2. Germline values: CDR1 SGHTA, CDR2 FQGNSA. The V and J ends lost 5 bases and 4 bases, in that order; junction bases with no gene match: 7. This CDR3 has 14 residues. CDR3 protein: CASSGSGVLYEQYF. The CDR3, as DNA: TGTGCCAGCAGCGGTAGCGGGGTACTTTACGAGCAGTACTTC.

This clonotype was detected ten times or more. The V gene is TRBV5-1, the J gene TRBJ1-3; no clear D gene. Looked up from germline, CDR1 is SGHRS and CDR2 is YFSETQ. Trimming shortened V by 7 bases and J by 0 bases, and 8 bases separated the two germline ends. This CDR3 contains 13 residues. The CDR3 reads CASADGSGNTIYF. Written as DNA, the CDR3 is TGCGCCAGCGCGGACGGCTCTGGAAACACCATATATTTT.

This clonotype was counted ten times or more. The CDR3 is CASSLTSGSEETQYF. Here the CDR3 DNA reads TGCGCCAGCAGCTTGACTAGCGGGAGCGAAGAGACCCAGTACTTC. This chain connects TRBV5-1 to TRBJ2-5; TRBD2 matches 11 bases. Germline loops: CDR1 SGHRS, CDR2 YFSETQ. This CDR3 comprises 15 residues. V dropped 1 base and J dropped 3; count of bases not matched to a gene: 2.

This clonotype was recorded a few times. The V gene is TRBV4-3, the J gene TRBJ2-1; D is ambiguous. Trimming left V 0 bases short and J 1 base short, with 13 bases between. The V gene's germline CDR1 is LGHNA and CDR2 YSLEER. This CDR3 region has 17 residues. The CDR3 region is CASSQDLFSRSYNEQFF. CDR3 DNA: TGCGCCAGCAGCCAAGATCTTTTTTCCCGGTCCTACAATGAGCAGTTCTTC.

This clonotype occurred many times. The chain recombines TRBV10-2 with TRBJ2-7, with D uncertain. CDR3 length: 12 residues. CDR1 is WSHSY and CDR2 is SAAADI in the germline V gene. V lost 4 bases and J 3 bases, leaving 7 bases between the germline ends. This CDR3 is CASSGRNYEQYF. CDR3 DNA: TGCGCCAGCAGTGGACGCAACTACGAGCAGTACTTC.

This clonotype occurred a few times. V is TRBV4-2 and J is TRBJ2-4; the D gene is possibly TRBD1 (7 bases). Germline V lookup: CDR1 LGHNA, CDR2 YNFKEQ. The V end lost 0 bases, the J end lost 14 bases, and 17 bases lay between the germline ends. CDR3 length equals 14 residues. The CDR3 bases are TGTGCCAGCAGCCAAGATTCCGGGGGACAGCTTGAGTACTTC. It specifies CASSQDSGGQLEYF.

This chain joins TRBV6-5 and TRBJ2-4; TRBD1 is a possible D gene (5 bases). The germline CDR1 and CDR2 sequences are MNHEY and SVGAGI. Trimming took 0 bases from V and 0 from J, leaving 6 bases between them. The CDR3 loop spans 15 amino acids. The CDR3 here is CASSYSREAKNIQYF. The DNA of the CDR3 is TGTGCCAGCAGTTACTCCAGGGAAGCCAAAAACATTCAGTACTTC.

The table lists this clonotype with many counts. The chain employs TRBV20-1 and TRBJ2-4; D ambiguous. Germline V gene sequence: CDR1 DFQATT, CDR2 SNEGSKA (reference sequence). This CDR3 has 14 amino acids. V was shortened by 4 bases and J by 0 bases, with 10 bases between the two germline ends. Here the CDR3 DNA reads TGCAGTGCTAACCGTATACTAGCCAAAAACATTCAGTACTTC. Residues: CSANRILAKNIQYF.

V gene TRBV5-4 combines with J gene TRBJ1-2; D is perhaps TRBD1 (6 bases). V was pared by 4 bases and J by 5 bases, with 18 bases between. Germline loops: CDR1 SGHNT, CDR2 YYREEE (reference sequence). This CDR3 is built from 15 residues. The CDR3, as DNA: TGTGCCAGCAGCAAGGGGGACGGATCTAGATATGGCTACACCTTC. Translating it yields CASSKGDGSRYGYTF.

This clonotype was observed a handful of times. The rearrangement joins TRBV20-1 to TRBJ2-1; the match to TRBD1 covers 9 bases. Germline assignment: CDR1 DFQATT and CDR2 SNEGSKA (reference sequence). The trim removed 4 bases at V and 8 bases at J, leaving 12 bases unmatched. This CDR3 has 15 residues. The CDR3 nucleotides read TGCAGTGCTAACCTACAGGGGGCAGGTACCGATGAGCAGTTCTTC. This translates into CSANLQGAGTDEQFF.

This rearrangement joins TRBV27 to TRBJ2-2, with a weak D call TRBD2 (5 bases). The CDR3 spans 18 residues. From germline, CDR1 is MNHEY and CDR2 SMNVEV (reference sequence). V lost 5 bases and J lost 0, with 19 bases in between. CDR3 sequence (DNA): TGTGCCAGCAGTCTCCGGGGTTGGGCCAGTGCGAACACCGGGGAGCTGTTTTTT. Its translation: CASSLRGWASANTGELFF.

This clonotype has ten or more counts. The rearrangement joins TRBV18 to TRBJ2-2; D is ambiguous. The CDR3 length is 13 residues. Germline V gene lookup returns CDR1 KGHSH and CDR2 LQKENI. The V gene lost 6 bases and the J gene lost 0 bases, with 5 bases spanning the gap. Here the CDR3 reads CASSVANTGELFF. The CDR3 nucleotides read TGTGCCAGCTCCGTAGCGAACACCGGGGAGCTGTTTTTT.

This chain joins TRBV6-1 and TRBJ2-7, with D possibly being TRBD1 (5 bases). Germline V gene lookup returns CDR1 MNHNS and CDR2 SASEGT. The CDR3 length is 12 residues. The V gene lost 10 bases and the J gene lost 6 bases, with 16 bases spanning the gap. The CDR3 DNA follows: TGTGCCACCTCTGTTCCTGGGGCCGAGCAGTACTTC. This encodes CATSVPGAEQYF.